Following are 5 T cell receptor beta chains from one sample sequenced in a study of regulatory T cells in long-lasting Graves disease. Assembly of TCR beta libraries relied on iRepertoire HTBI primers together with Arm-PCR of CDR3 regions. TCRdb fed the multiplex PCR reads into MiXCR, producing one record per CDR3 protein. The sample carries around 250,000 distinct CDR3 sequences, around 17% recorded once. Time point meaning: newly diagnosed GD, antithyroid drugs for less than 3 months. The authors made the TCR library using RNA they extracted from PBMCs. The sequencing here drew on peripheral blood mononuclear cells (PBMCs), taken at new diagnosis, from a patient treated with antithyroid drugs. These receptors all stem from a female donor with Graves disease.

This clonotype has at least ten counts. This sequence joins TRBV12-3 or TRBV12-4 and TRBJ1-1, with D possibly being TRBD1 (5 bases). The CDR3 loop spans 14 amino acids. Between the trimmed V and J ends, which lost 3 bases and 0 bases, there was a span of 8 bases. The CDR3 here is CASSFGRVNTEAFF. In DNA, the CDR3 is TGTGCCAGCAGTTTCGGCAGGGTGAACACTGAAGCTTTCTTT.

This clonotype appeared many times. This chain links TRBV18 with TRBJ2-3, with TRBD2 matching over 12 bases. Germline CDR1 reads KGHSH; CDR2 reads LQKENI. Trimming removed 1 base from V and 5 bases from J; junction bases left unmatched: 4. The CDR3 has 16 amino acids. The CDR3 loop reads CASSPRTSGIGDTQYF. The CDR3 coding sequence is TGTGCCAGCTCACCACGGACTAGCGGGATTGGAGATACGCAGTATTTT.

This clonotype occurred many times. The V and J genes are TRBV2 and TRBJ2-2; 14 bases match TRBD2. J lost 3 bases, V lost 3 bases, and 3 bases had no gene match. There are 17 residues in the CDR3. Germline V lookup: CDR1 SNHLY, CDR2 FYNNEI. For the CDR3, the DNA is TGTGCCAGCAGTGACGGACTAGCGGGAGGACACACCGGGGAGCTGTTTTTT. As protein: CASSDGLAGGHTGELFF.

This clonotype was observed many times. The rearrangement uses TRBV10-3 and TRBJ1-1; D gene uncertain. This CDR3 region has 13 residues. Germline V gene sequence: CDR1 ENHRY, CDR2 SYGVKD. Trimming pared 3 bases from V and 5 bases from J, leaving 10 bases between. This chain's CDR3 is CAISDGSGTEAFF. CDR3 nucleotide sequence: TGTGCCATCAGTGACGGATCAGGTACTGAAGCTTTCTTT.

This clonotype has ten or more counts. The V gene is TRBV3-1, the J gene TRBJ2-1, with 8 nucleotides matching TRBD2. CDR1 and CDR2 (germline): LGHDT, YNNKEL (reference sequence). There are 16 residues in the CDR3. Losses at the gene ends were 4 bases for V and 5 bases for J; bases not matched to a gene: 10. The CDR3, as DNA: TGTGCCAGCAGCCTCCTAAGCGGGAGAATCAACAATGAGCAGTTCTTC. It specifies CASSLLSGRINNEQFF.